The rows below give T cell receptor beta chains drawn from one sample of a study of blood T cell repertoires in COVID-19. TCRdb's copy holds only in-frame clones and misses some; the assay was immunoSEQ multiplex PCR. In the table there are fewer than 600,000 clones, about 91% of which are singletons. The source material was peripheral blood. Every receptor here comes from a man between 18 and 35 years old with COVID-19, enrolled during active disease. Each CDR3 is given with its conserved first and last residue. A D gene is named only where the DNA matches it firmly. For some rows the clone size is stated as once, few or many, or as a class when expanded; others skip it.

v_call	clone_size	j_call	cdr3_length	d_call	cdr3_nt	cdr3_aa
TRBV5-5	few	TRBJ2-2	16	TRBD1	TGTGCCAGCAGCAGACAGGGGGCACAGAACACCGGGGAGCTGTTTTTT	CASSRQGAQNTGELFF
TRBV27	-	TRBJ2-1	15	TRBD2	TGTGCCAGCAGCCTTCTAGCGGGGGGGCGTAATGAGCAGTTCTTC	CASSLLAGGRNEQFF
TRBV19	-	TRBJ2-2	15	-	TGTGCCAGTAGTATGGAAGGGGGAATCCCCGGGGAGCTGTTTTTT	CASSMEGGIPGELFF
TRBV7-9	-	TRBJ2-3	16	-	TGTGCCAGCAGCTTAAATCCAGGGATCAACACAGATACGCAGTATTTT	CASSLNPGINTDTQYF
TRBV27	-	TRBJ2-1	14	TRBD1	TGTGCCAGCAGTGCAACCGGGACAGGGAACGAGCAGTTCTTC	CASSATGTGNEQFF
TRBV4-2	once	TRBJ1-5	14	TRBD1	TGTGCCAGCAGCCGGGACAGGGAGAATCAGCCCCAGCATTTT	CASSRDRENQPQHF
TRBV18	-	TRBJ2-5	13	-	TGTGCCAGCTCGCGGACACAGCAAGAGACCCAGTACTTC	CASSRTQQETQYF
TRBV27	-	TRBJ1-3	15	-	TGTGCCAGCAGTCCCGGGGGGACCTCTGGAAACACCATATATTTT	CASSPGGTSGNTIYF
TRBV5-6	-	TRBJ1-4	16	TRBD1	TGTGCCAGCAGCTTGGCCGCGAGACAGGGTAATGAAAAACTGTTTTTT	CASSLAARQGNEKLFF
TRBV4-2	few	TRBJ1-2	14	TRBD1	TGTGCCAGCAGCCACCGGGACAGGGGGCTAGGCTACACCTTC	CASSHRDRGLGYTF
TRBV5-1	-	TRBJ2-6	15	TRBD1	TGCGCCAGCGGGACAGACCTATCTGGGGCCAACGTCCTGACTTTC	CASGTDLSGANVLTF
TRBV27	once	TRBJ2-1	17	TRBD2	TGTGCCAGCAGTTTATATAGCGGGGGGGCCCTGGGCAATGAGCAGTTCTTC	CASSLYSGGALGNEQFF
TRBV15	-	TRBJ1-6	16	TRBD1	TGTGCCACCAGCAGAGATTATGGGACAGGAACTTCACCCCTCCACTTT	CATSRDYGTGTSPLHF
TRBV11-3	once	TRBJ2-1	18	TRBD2	TGTGCCAGCAGCTTAGGTGATTTCGGGGGGGCGTTAAACAATGAGCAGTTCTTC	CASSLGDFGGALNNEQFF
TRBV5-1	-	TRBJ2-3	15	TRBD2	TGCGCCAGCAGCTTGGATACTAGCGGGACAGATACGCAGTATTTT	CASSLDTSGTDTQYF
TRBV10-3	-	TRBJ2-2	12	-	TGTGCCATCAGTGATAAAACCGGGGAGCTGTTTTTT	CAISDKTGELFF
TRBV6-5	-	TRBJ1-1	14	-	TGTGCCAGCAGTTGGGGGGGCTCGGACACTGAAGCTTTCTTT	CASSWGGSDTEAFF
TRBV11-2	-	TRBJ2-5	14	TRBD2	TGTGCCAGCAGCTTAGGTGGGGAGGGAGAGACCCAGTACTTC	CASSLGGEGETQYF
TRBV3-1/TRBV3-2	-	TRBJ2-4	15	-	TGTGCCAGCAGTCCCAGGCGGGGAGCCAAAAACATTCAGTACTTC	CASSPRRGAKNIQYF
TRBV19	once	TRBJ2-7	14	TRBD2	TGTGCCAGTAGTAATCGAGCGGGAGCCATCGAGCAGTACTTC	CASSNRAGAIEQYF
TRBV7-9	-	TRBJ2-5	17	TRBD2	TGTGCCAGCAGCCCTCGGACTAGCGGGGGGCAACAAGAGACCCAGTACTTC	CASSPRTSGGQQETQYF
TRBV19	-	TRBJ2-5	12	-	TGTGCCAGTAGTATAGACAGGAAGACCCAGTACTTC	CASSIDRKTQYF
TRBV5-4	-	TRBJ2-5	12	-	TGTGCCAGCAGCTTGCAGTCGGAGACCCAGTACTTC	CASSLQSETQYF
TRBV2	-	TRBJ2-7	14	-	TGTGCCAGCAGTGAAGGTGGACAGCGCTACGAGCAGTACTTC	CASSEGGQRYEQYF
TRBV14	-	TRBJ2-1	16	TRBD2	TGTGCCAGCAGCCCATTGGGGACTAGCGGCTACAATGAGCAGTTCTTC	CASSPLGTSGYNEQFF
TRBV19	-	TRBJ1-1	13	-	TGTGCCAGTAGTATCTTCGGGGACACTGAAGCTTTCTTT	CASSIFGDTEAFF
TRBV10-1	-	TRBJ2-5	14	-	TGCGCCAGCAGTGAGGCAGGGTTTGAGGAGACCCAGTACTTC	CASSEAGFEETQYF
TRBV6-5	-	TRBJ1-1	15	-	TGTGCCAGCAGTTCCCCTTCGACAGTCTCCGCTGAAGCTTTCTTT	CASSSPSTVSAEAFF
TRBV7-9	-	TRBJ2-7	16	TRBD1	TGTGCCAGCAGCCGACGTACGGGACAGGACTACTACGAGCAGTACTTC	CASSRRTGQDYYEQYF
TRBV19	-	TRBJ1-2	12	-	TGTGCCAGTAAAGGACTGTTGTATGGCTACACCTTC	CASKGLLYGYTF
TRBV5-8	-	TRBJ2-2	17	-	TGTGCCAGCATTCTAGGAACGGCCAGCCAGAACACCGGGGAGCTGTTTTTT	CASILGTASQNTGELFF
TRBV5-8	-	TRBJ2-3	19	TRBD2	TGTGCCAGCAGCTCCGGTGATAGCGGGGGGCCCTACGTCACAGATACGCAGTATTTT	CASSSGDSGGPYVTDTQYF
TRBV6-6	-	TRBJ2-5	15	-	TGTGCCAGCAGTTACTCGGCGGCTAGTAAAGAGACCCAGTACTTC	CASSYSAASKETQYF
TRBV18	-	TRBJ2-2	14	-	TGTGCCAGCTCAGTGGGGCCGAACACCGGGGAGCTGTTTTTT	CASSVGPNTGELFF
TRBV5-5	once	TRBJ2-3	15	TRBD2	TGTGCCAGCAGCTGGACTAGCGGGGGGGCAGATACGCAGTATTTT	CASSWTSGGADTQYF
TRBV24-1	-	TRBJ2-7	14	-	TGTGCCACCAGTGATACGGGACAACCCTACGAGCAGTACTTC	CATSDTGQPYEQYF
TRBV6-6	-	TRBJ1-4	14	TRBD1	TGTGCCAGCAGTCGGACAGGGACTAATGAAAAACTGTTTTTT	CASSRTGTNEKLFF
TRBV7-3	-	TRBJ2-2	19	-	TGTGCCAGCAGCTTAGAACCCCCCAGGGGTATCTTGGACACCGGGGAGCTGTTTTTT	CASSLEPPRGILDTGELFF
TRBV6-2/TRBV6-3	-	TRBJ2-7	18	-	TGTGCCAGCAGTTACCCGACTGTGGAGGGCGGAATTCGCCACGAGCAGTACTTC	CASSYPTVEGGIRHEQYF
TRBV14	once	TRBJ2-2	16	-	TGTGCCAGCAGCCCGCAATTCGCGGGAAACACCGGGGAGCTGTTTTTT	CASSPQFAGNTGELFF
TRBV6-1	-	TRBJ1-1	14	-	TGTGCCAGCAGTGAAACGAACTTGAACACTGAAGCTTTCTTT	CASSETNLNTEAFF
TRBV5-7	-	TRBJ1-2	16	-	TGTGCCAGCAGCTTGGTTCCCTCGAGGTGTCTCTATGGCTACACCTTC	CASSLVPSRCLYGYTF
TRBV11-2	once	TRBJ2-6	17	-	TGTGCCAGCAGATCGGAGGGCCCTGCATCTGGGGCCAACGTCCTGACTTTC	CASRSEGPASGANVLTF
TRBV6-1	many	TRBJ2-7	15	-	TGTGCCAGCAGTGAAAACCGGGAATCCCCGGGGGAGCAGTACTTC	CASSENRESPGEQYF
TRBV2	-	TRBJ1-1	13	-	TGTGCCAGCAGTGGTGGACTGGGCAGGCAAGCTTTCTTT	CASSGGLGRQAFF
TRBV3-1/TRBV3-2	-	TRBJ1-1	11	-	TGTGCCAGCAGCCAAGAGGGGCCCGGTCATTTT	CASSQEGPGHF
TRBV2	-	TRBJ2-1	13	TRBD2	TGTGCCAGCAGTGAATTGCGGGGGAATGAGCAGTTCTTC	CASSELRGNEQFF
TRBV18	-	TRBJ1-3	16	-	TGTGCCAGCTCACCACAGGGGCTCTCCTCTGGAAACACCATATATTTT	CASSPQGLSSGNTIYF
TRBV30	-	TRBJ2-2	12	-	TGTGCCTGGAGTGTTTATTTAGGGGAGCTGTTTTTT	CAWSVYLGELFF
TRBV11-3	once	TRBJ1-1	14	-	TGTGCCAGCAGCGAATTGGCGGAGAACACTGAAGCTTTCTTT	CASSELAENTEAFF
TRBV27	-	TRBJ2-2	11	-	TGTGCCAGCCCCGACACCGGGGAGCTGTTTTTT	CASPDTGELFF
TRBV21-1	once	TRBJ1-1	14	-	TGTGCCAGCAGCAAGGATCAGGAGAACACTGAAGCTTTCTTT	CASSKDQENTEAFF
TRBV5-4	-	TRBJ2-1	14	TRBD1	TGTGCCAGCAGCTTGGGGACAGGGGTTACTGAGCAGTTCTTC	CASSLGTGVTEQFF
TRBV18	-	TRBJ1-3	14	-	TGTGCCAGCTCACCGACTGACTCTGGAAACACCATATATTTT	CASSPTDSGNTIYF
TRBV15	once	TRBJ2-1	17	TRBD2	TGTGCCACCAGCAGAGATATGGGGACTAGCGGGAGGTATGAGCAGTTCTTC	CATSRDMGTSGRYEQFF
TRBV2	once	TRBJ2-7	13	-	TGTGCCAGCAGTTTCGGCAGGGCCTACGAGCAGTACTTC	CASSFGRAYEQYF
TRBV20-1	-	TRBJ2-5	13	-	TGCAGTGCTAGTGTTGGGGGCTTGGAGACCCAGTACTTC	CSASVGGLETQYF
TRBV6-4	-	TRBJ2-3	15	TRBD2	TGTGCCAGCAGTAAACTAGCGGGGTCAGTGGATACGCAGTATTTT	CASSKLAGSVDTQYF
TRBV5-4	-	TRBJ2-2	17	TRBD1	TGTGCCAGCAGCTTGGAGGGGACAGGGGAAAACACCGGGGAGCTGTTTTTT	CASSLEGTGENTGELFF
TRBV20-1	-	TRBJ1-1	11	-	TGCAGTGCTTCATCGAACACTGAAGCTTTCTTT	CSASSNTEAFF